Following are 19 T cell receptor beta chains from one sample sequenced in a study of CD8+ T cells in alopecia areata. Extraction of RNA preceded its reverse transcription into cDNA, which served as the sequencing template. The data were produced by immunoSEQ multiplex PCR, yet TCRdb's version contains in-frame clones alone and is incomplete. The top ten clones hold 14% to 15% of a sample with over 150,000 clones, 50% to 60% of them seen once. Sequencing was performed on CD4+ T cells sorted from blood, taken at week 0. These receptors all stem from a human donor with alopecia areata.

The chain has TRBV6-5 and TRBJ2-7; D unclear. CDR1 is MNHEY, CDR2 SVGAGI, per germline. V gave up 2 bases and J gave up 0 bases, with 11 bases separating them. This CDR3 region has 15 residues. CDR3 coding DNA: TGTGCCAGCAGTTACGATACGGTGTCCTCCTACGAGCAGTACTTC. As protein: CASSYDTVSSYEQYF.

The genes are TRBV5-1 and TRBJ1-6; no firm D call. V dropped 4 bases and J dropped 8 bases, with 16 bases sitting between them. Looked up from germline, CDR1 is SGHRS and CDR2 is YFSETQ. This CDR3 spans 15 amino acids. The CDR3 bases are TGCGCCAGCAGCGCCTCCGAGGGTTTCCATTCACCCCTCCACTTT. It yields the protein CASSASEGFHSPLHF.

This chain links TRBV14 with TRBJ2-1; D is undetermined. Trimming cost V 1 base and J 6 bases, with 10 bases left between them. CDR3 length: 14 residues. CDR1 is SGHDN, CDR2 FVKESK, per germline. CDR3 bases: TGTGCCAGCAGCCAAGCTTCCCGCACCAATGAGCAGTTCTTC. Translated, it gives CASSQASRTNEQFF.

V gene TRBV29-1 combines with J gene TRBJ2-1; 7 bases agree with TRBD1. The CDR3 is made up of 13 amino acids. The V segment lost 6 bases and the J segment 8 bases; nucleotides outside the gene matches: 10. Germline V CDR1 and CDR2: SQVTM, ANQGSEA. The CDR3: CSVEGAPSDEQFF. The CDR3 nucleotides read TGCAGCGTCGAGGGGGCGCCGAGCGATGAGCAGTTCTTC.

This rearrangement joins TRBV30 to TRBJ2-5, with 9 nucleotides matching TRBD1. Trimming at V came to 0 bases and at J to 14 bases, leaving 10 bases not matched to a gene. Looked up from germline, CDR1 is GTSNPN and CDR2 is SVGIG (reference sequence). There are 13 residues in the CDR3. The DNA for the CDR3 is TGTGCCTGGAGTGTTCGGACAGGGGCCTTCGGCTACTTC. Protein: CAWSVRTGAFGYF. Full variable domain (remainder filled in from reference TRBV30 and TRBJ2-5): SQTIHQWPATLVQPVGSPLSLECTVEGTSNPNLYWYRQAAGRGLQLLFYSVGIGQISSEVPQNLSASRPQDRQFILSSKKLLLSDSGFYLCAWSVRTGAFGYFGPGTRLLVL.

This clone was picked up a small number of times. The J gene is TRBJ2-3, the V gene TRBV30; D gene unclear. V lost 3 bases, J lost 3 bases, and 7 bases lay in between. Germline V gene lookup returns CDR1 GTSNPN and CDR2 SVGIG (reference sequence). The CDR3 spans 12 residues. The CDR3 reads CAWRETTDTQYF. CDR3 nucleotide sequence: TGTGCCTGGAGGGAGACAACAGATACGCAGTATTTT.

V is TRBV2 and J is TRBJ1-2; 8 nucleotides line up with TRBD1. Germline V gene lookup returns CDR1 SNHLY and CDR2 FYNNEI. Trimming cost V 7 bases and J 7 bases; bases outside gene matches: 8. This CDR3 region has 13 residues. In DNA form, the CDR3 reads TGTGCCAGCACCCCAGGGGGCGGATCTGGCTACACCTTC. Its translation is CASTPGGGSGYTF.

This chain joins TRBV30 and TRBJ2-4; weak D call: TRBD2 (5 bases). Trimming took 3 bases from V and 10 from J, leaving 13 bases between them. Germline V lookup: CDR1 GTSNPN, CDR2 SVGIG (reference sequence). The CDR3 totals 12 residues. Written as DNA, the CDR3 is TGTGCCTGGAGGGGCGGCCCGGGGATTCAGTACTTC. Residues: CAWRGGPGIQYF.

This clone was counted a single time. This chain connects TRBV30 to TRBJ2-2; D is undetermined. CDR1 and CDR2 (germline): GTSNPN, SVGIG (reference sequence). This CDR3 comprises 12 residues. The germline V and J ends were trimmed by 2 bases and 7 bases, with 8 bases remaining between them. The CDR3 is CAWSNVGGELFF. The CDR3 DNA reads as TGTGCCTGGAGTAACGTGGGCGGGGAGCTGTTTTTT.

This rearrangement joins TRBV5-1 to TRBJ2-1; unclear D gene. CDR1 is SGHRS, CDR2 YFSETQ, per germline. The ends were cut back, 0 bases at V and 8 bases at J, with 12 bases in the middle. This CDR3 region has 14 residues. The CDR3 nucleotides are TGCGCCAGCAGCTTGGAGGTACTGTCGTATGAGCAGTTCTTC. As protein: CASSLEVLSYEQFF. The full variable domain, with the rest looked up from reference TRBV5-1 and TRBJ2-1, is KAGVTQTPRYLIKTRGQQVTLSCSPISGHRSVSWYQQTPGQGLQFLFEYFSETQRNKGNFPGRFSGRQFSNSRSEMNVSTLELGDSALYLCASSLEVLSYEQFFGPGTRLTVL.

This chain joins TRBV25-1 and TRBJ2-5; 8 nucleotides line up with TRBD1. J lost 4 bases, V lost 1 base, and 2 bases had no gene match. The CDR3 length is 14 residues. Germline CDR1 is MGHDK and CDR2 is SYGVNS. CDR3 amino acids: CASSEFGQGETQYF. The DNA of the CDR3 is TGTGCCAGCAGTGAATTCGGACAGGGAGAGACCCAGTACTTC. Full variable domain (missing parts from reference TRBV25-1 and TRBJ2-5): EADIYQTPRYLVIGTGKKITLECSQTMGHDKMYWYQQDPGMELHLIHYSYGVNSTEKGDLSSESTVSRIRTEHFPLTLESARPSHTSQYLCASSEFGQGETQYFGPGTRLLVL.

This chain joins TRBV29-1 and TRBJ2-5; D may correspond to TRBD1 or TRBD2 (5 bases each). The CDR3 loop spans 13 amino acids. In germline, CDR1 is SQVTM, CDR2 ANQGSEA. With 4 bases removed from V and 2 bases from J, the gap between germline ends came to 11 bases. For the CDR3, the DNA is TGCAGCGTTGGGGGACGGACACAAGAGACCCAGTACTTC. Protein sequence: CSVGGRTQETQYF.

The rearrangement uses TRBV30 and TRBJ2-1, with D unresolved. The V and J ends lost 5 bases and 4 bases respectively, with 12 bases between them. The germline CDR1 and CDR2 sequences are GTSNPN and SVGIG (reference sequence). This CDR3 has 13 amino acids. In DNA, the CDR3 is TGTGCCTGGGAAACTACAGTATACAATGAGCAGTTCTTC. This encodes CAWETTVYNEQFF. Using reference TRBV30 and TRBJ2-1 for the parts outside the CDR3, the full variable domain is SQTIHQWPATLVQPVGSPLSLECTVEGTSNPNLYWYRQAAGRGLQLLFYSVGIGQISSEVPQNLSASRPQDRQFILSSKKLLLSDSGFYLCAWETTVYNEQFFGPGTRLTVL.

The chain has TRBV29-1 and TRBJ2-1, with a possible D match to TRBD2 (6 bases). The CDR3 sequence is 12 residues long. V was clipped by 3 bases and J by 8 bases, with 11 bases between them. CDR1 SQVTM and CDR2 ANQGSEA come from the germline V gene. The CDR3 sequence: CSVEPSDDEQFF. CDR3 sequence (DNA): TGCAGCGTTGAGCCTAGCGACGATGAGCAGTTCTTC.

The sample holds one count of this clone. V usage is TRBV9 and J usage is TRBJ1-2, with TRBD1 matching over 9 bases. V gave up 4 bases and J gave up 7 bases; unmatched junction bases: 8. This CDR3 spans 14 amino acids. The germline CDR1 and CDR2 sequences are SGDLS and YYNGEE. The CDR3 reads CASSSRQGDRGYTF. The CDR3 DNA reads TGTGCCAGCAGCTCGCGACAGGGGGATCGTGGCTACACCTTC.

The chain has TRBV4-1 and TRBJ1-2; 7 nucleotides agree with TRBD1. Germline lookup yields CDR1 MGHRA and CDR2 YSYEKL. V was clipped by 0 bases and J by 2 bases; unmatched bases: 6. The CDR3 has 16 amino acids. CDR3 DNA sequence: TGCGCCAGCAGCCAAGAGACCAGGGGGAGCAACTATGGCTACACCTTC. Translating gives CASSQETRGSNYGYTF.

This clone appeared a few times. J is TRBJ1-2 and V is TRBV2, with D possibly TRBD1 on 6 matching bases. CDR3 length: 12 amino acids. Germline V gene data show CDR1 as SNHLY and CDR2 as FYNNEI. V was trimmed by 1 base and J by 11 bases, leaving 11 bases between them. In nucleotides, the CDR3 is TGTGCCAGCAGTGAAGATACAGGGTTGTACACCTTC. Translating gives CASSEDTGLYTF.

This clone was seen only a few times. The CDR3 loop reads CASSLGTSVSDTQYF. The CDR3 region has the DNA TGCGCCAGCAGCCTCGGGACTAGCGTTTCAGATACGCAGTATTTT. The chain links TRBV5-1 to TRBJ2-3; TRBD2 matches 10 bases. This CDR3 region has 15 residues. The V and J ends lost 4 bases and 4 bases, in that order; junction bases with no gene match: 6. Germline CDR1 is SGHRS and CDR2 is YFSETQ. Variable domain in full (rest from reference TRBV5-1 and TRBJ2-3): KAGVTQTPRYLIKTRGQQVTLSCSPISGHRSVSWYQQTPGQGLQFLFEYFSETQRNKGNFPGRFSGRQFSNSRSEMNVSTLELGDSALYLCASSLGTSVSDTQYFGPGTRLTVL.

The V call is TRBV11-2, the J call TRBJ2-5; D is unresolved. V was shortened by 3 bases and J by 6 bases, with 8 bases between the two germline ends. This CDR3 comprises 12 residues. The germline CDR1 and CDR2 sequences are SGHAT and FQNNGV. For the CDR3, the DNA is TGTGCCAGCAGCTTCTTCTCGAAGACCCAGTACTTC. It is translated as CASSFFSKTQYF.